The 5 T cell receptor beta chains in this list originate from one sample, sequenced in a study of identical twins. TCRdb recomputed calls from the 5' RACE reads with MiXCR, one row per CDR3 protein. This table holds about 690,000 distinct CDR3 sequences, approximately 6% found once. The sequenced sample was naive T cells sorted from blood. The receptors shown here come from a man aged 18 to 29 in good health.

This clonotype was seen many times. V and J are TRBV29-1 and TRBJ2-2; D is possibly TRBD2 (5 bases). Trimming shortened V by 6 bases and J by 5 bases, and 10 bases separated the two germline ends. In germline, CDR1 is SQVTM, CDR2 ANQGSEA. This CDR3 has 12 amino acids. This chain's CDR3 is CSVGRSTGELFF. The CDR3 nucleotides are TGCAGCGTGGGGAGAAGTACCGGGGAGCTGTTTTTT.

To note about this clonotype: Possible read error: a much larger clone is one base away. The V call is TRBV5-1, the J call TRBJ1-1; a weak D match, TRBD1 (5 bases). This CDR3 contains 15 residues. The V gene's germline CDR1 is SGHRS and CDR2 YFSETQ. V lost 2 bases to trimming and J lost 4 bases, with 15 bases between them. For the CDR3, the DNA is TGCGCCAGCAGCTTCGGGGCCGGGGGGAGCACTGAAGCTTTCTTT. Its protein is CASSFGAGGSTEAFF. Using reference TRBV5-1 and TRBJ1-1 for the parts outside the CDR3, the full variable domain is KAGVTQTPRYLIKTRGQQVTLSCSPISGHRSVSWYQQTPGQGLQFLFEYFSETQRNKGNFPGRFSGRQFSNSRSEMNVSTLELGDSALYLCASSFGAGGSTEAFFGQGTRLTVV.

In this sample, this clonotype turned up many times. The V and J genes are TRBV2 and TRBJ2-3; 7 bases align to TRBD2. V lost 3 bases, J lost 1 base, and 1 base stayed unmatched. Germline values: CDR1 SNHLY, CDR2 FYNNEI. The CDR3 sequence is 14 residues long. The CDR3 reads CASSDREGTDTQYF. In DNA, the CDR3 is TGTGCCAGCAGTGACCGGGAGGGCACAGATACGCAGTATTTT.

This clonotype was found many times. The chain has TRBV9 and TRBJ2-1; 12 nucleotides line up with TRBD2. CDR3 length equals 17 residues. The germline V gene encodes CDR1 SGDLS and CDR2 YYNGEE. Trimming removed 1 base from V and 7 bases from J; junction bases left unmatched: 9. In DNA, the CDR3 is TGTGCCAGCAGCGTATCCCCCATGACTAGCGGGGGTAATGAGCAGTTCTTC. Translating gives CASSVSPMTSGGNEQFF.

V usage is TRBV29-1 and J usage is TRBJ1-3; D is unclear. V lost 5 bases and J lost 3, with 2 bases in between. The CDR3 runs 10 residues. Germline V CDR1 and CDR2: SQVTM, ANQGSEA. CDR3 bases: TGCAGCGTTTTTGGAAACACCATATATTTT. Translation gives CSVFGNTIYF.